The 18 T cell receptor beta chains below were found in one sample sequenced in a study of blood T cell repertoires in COVID-19. This table comes from immunoSEQ multiplex PCR, and its TCRdb copy is limited to in-frame clones, with some not included. In the table there are some 260,000 clones, 88% of which are singletons. The sequenced material came from peripheral blood. The origin of the receptors is a human donor in a cohort sampled during active COVID-19.

This CDR3 reads CASSMDSAAAEKTIYF. The CDR3 region has the DNA TGTGCCAGTAGTATGGATTCGGCAGCGGCCGAAAAGACCATATATTTT. The chain has TRBV19 and TRBJ1-3; D remains ambiguous. Trimming took off 3 bases at V and 10 bases at J, with 22 bases between the two ends. Germline CDR1 reads LNHDA; CDR2 reads SQIVND (reference sequence). This CDR3 comprises 16 residues.

This chain links TRBV28 with TRBJ1-5; weak D call: TRBD1 (5 bases). CDR1 and CDR2 from the germline V gene are MDHEN and SYDVKM. CDR3 length: 14 residues. V lost 7 bases to trimming and J lost 8 bases, with 18 bases between them. The CDR3 loop reads CASTPPSGAEPQHF. The CDR3 DNA is TGTGCCAGCACTCCCCCCAGCGGGGCGGAGCCCCAGCATTTT.

CDR3 region: CASSSLAGGLTDTQYF. The CDR3 DNA reads TGTGCCAGCAGCTCACTAGCGGGAGGACTCACAGATACGCAGTATTTT. The chain is built from TRBV7-2 and TRBJ2-3; 12 bases line up with TRBD2. V was pared by 4 bases and J by 2 bases, with 4 bases of the junction left unmatched. CDR3 length: 16 amino acids. CDR1 SGHTA and CDR2 FQGNSA come from the germline V gene.

This rearrangement joins TRBV19 to TRBJ2-7, with 10 bases matching TRBD1. V shed 11 bases and J 7 bases; nucleotides not matched to a gene: 11. Germline V lookup: CDR1 LNHDA, CDR2 SQIVND (reference sequence). CDR3 length: 13 residues. The CDR3: CACARDRGGEQYF. CDR3 nucleotides: TGTGCCTGCGCCAGGGACAGGGGTGGGGAGCAGTACTTC.

The gene calls are TRBV5-5 and TRBJ2-3; D gene ambiguous. V was shortened by 0 bases and J by 4 bases, with 12 bases between the two germline ends. The CDR3 is made up of 15 amino acids. Germline CDR1 SGHKS, CDR2 YYEKEE (reference sequence). CDR3 protein: CASSLAGTFADTQYF. In DNA, the CDR3 is TGTGCCAGCAGCTTGGCAGGTACATTCGCAGATACGCAGTATTTT.

CDR3 sequence (DNA): TGCGCCAGCAGCCGACCGGGACAGGGTTCTGGGGCCAACGTCCTGACTTTC. This translates into CASSRPGQGSGANVLTF. V gene TRBV5-1 combines with J gene TRBJ2-6, with 9 bases identical to TRBD1. Germline values: CDR1 SGHRS, CDR2 YFSETQ. The CDR3 consists of 17 residues. V shed 4 bases, J shed 1 base, and the junction held 6 bases outside the gene matches.

The rearrangement joins TRBV7-3 to TRBJ1-1, with a tentative D call TRBD1 (5 bases). CDR3 length: 13 amino acids. Germline loops: CDR1 SGHTA, CDR2 FQGTGA. Trimming removed 4 bases from V and 3 bases from J, with 9 bases in between. The CDR3 spells CASSSQGDTEAFF. In DNA, the CDR3 is TGTGCCAGCAGCTCTCAGGGTGACACTGAAGCTTTCTTT.

The gene calls are TRBV27 and TRBJ2-7; weak D call: TRBD1 (6 bases). Germline assignment: CDR1 MNHEY and CDR2 SMNVEV (reference sequence). The CDR3 spans 12 residues. Trimming stripped 10 bases from V and 2 bases from J, with 12 bases between. CDR3 sequence: CAMRTGPYEQYF. The CDR3 DNA follows: TGTGCCATGCGAACAGGGCCCTACGAGCAGTACTTC.

The chain recombines TRBV15 with TRBJ2-7; a weak D match, TRBD2 (7 bases). The CDR3 is made up of 16 amino acids. CDR1 is LNHNV and CDR2 is YYDKDF in the germline V gene (reference sequence). Trimming shortened V by 0 bases and J by 1 base, and 13 bases separated the two germline ends. The CDR3 DNA sequence: TGTGCCACCAGCAGAGACGGGGGGCCAGCTTCCTACGAGCAGTACTTC. As protein: CATSRDGGPASYEQYF.

This sequence joins TRBV19 and TRBJ1-1; TRBD1 might be the D (5 bases). CDR1 is LNHDA, CDR2 SQIVND, per germline (reference sequence). The CDR3 sequence is 14 residues long. Trimming removed 0 bases from V and 9 bases from J, with 14 bases in between. The CDR3 sequence is CASSIDLDSEKAFF. The CDR3 DNA is TGTGCCAGTAGTATAGATCTTGACAGTGAGAAAGCTTTCTTT. The variable domain in full, with the rest retrieved from reference TRBV19 and TRBJ1-1, is DGGITQSPKYLFRKEGQNVTLSCEQNLNHDAMYWYRQDPGQGLRLIYYSQIVNDFQKGDIAEGYSVSREKKESFPLTVTSAQKNPTAFYLCASSIDLDSEKAFFGQGTRLTVV.

The chain is built from TRBV5-1 and TRBJ2-7; D not certain. Germline V CDR1 and CDR2: SGHRS, YFSETQ. The CDR3 loop spans 11 amino acids. The germline V and J ends were trimmed by 6 bases and 5 bases, with 9 bases remaining between them. CDR3 sequence reads: CASTLPHEQYF. CDR3 nucleotide sequence: TGCGCCAGCACCCTTCCTCACGAGCAGTACTTC. The entire variable domain, with the rest obtained from reference TRBV5-1 and TRBJ2-7, is as follows: KAGVTQTPRYLIKTRGQQVTLSCSPISGHRSVSWYQQTPGQGLQFLFEYFSETQRNKGNFPGRFSGRQFSNSRSEMNVSTLELGDSALYLCASTLPHEQYFGPGTRLTVT.

This clone was observed a single time. This chain connects TRBV3-1 (or the pseudogene TRBV3-2) to TRBJ1-5; 8 bases map to TRBD1. From germline, CDR1 is LGHDT and CDR2 YNNKEL (reference sequence). The CDR3 has 14 amino acids. V dropped 4 bases and J dropped 6; count of bases not matched to a gene: 5. The CDR3: CASSLRQGSQPQHF. In DNA, the CDR3 is TGTGCCAGCAGCCTCCGACAGGGGAGTCAGCCCCAGCATTTT.

For this clone: The identical CDR3 is also encoded by other nucleotide sequences in the sample. The chain uses TRBV18 and TRBJ2-7; 9 bases are a match to TRBD1. After removal of 3 bases from V and 3 bases from J, the junction contained 6 bases not matched to a gene. There are 15 residues in the CDR3. Per the germline V gene, CDR1 is KGHSH and CDR2 is LQKENI. The CDR3 here is CASSPPGQGLYEQYF. CDR3 in DNA: TGTGCCAGCTCACCCCCGGGACAGGGACTCTACGAGCAGTACTTC.

This chain joins TRBV7-2 and TRBJ1-5, with D possibly matching TRBD1 (6 bases). CDR3 size: 15 residues. Germline lookup yields CDR1 SGHTA and CDR2 FQGNSA. V was shortened by 1 base and J by 7 bases, with 14 bases between the two germline ends. CDR3 DNA: TGTGCCAGCAGCTTAGTGGGACAAGCCGAACAGCCCCAGCATTTT. It is translated as CASSLVGQAEQPQHF. The entire variable domain, with the rest obtained from reference TRBV7-2 and TRBJ1-5, is as follows: GAGVSQSPSNKVTEKGKDVELRCDPISGHTALYWYRQSLGQGLEFLIYFQGNSAPDKSGLPSDRFSAERTGGSVSTLTIQRTQQEDSAVYLCASSLVGQAEQPQHFGDGTRLSIL.

This chain joins TRBV2 and TRBJ2-7, with TRBD1 identical over 7 bases. V trimming: 5 bases; J trimming: 7 bases; junction bases outside the gene matches: 5. From germline, CDR1 is SNHLY and CDR2 FYNNEI. The CDR3 is made up of 12 amino acids. CDR3: CASSRTGGEQYF. The CDR3, as DNA: TGTGCCAGCAGTCGGACAGGTGGTGAGCAGTACTTC. Together with reference TRBV2 and TRBJ2-7, the CDR3 gives the full variable domain: EPEVTQTPSHQVTQMGQEVILRCVPISNHLYFYWYRQILGQKVEFLVSFYNNEISEKSEIFDDQFSVERPDGSNFTLKIRSTKLEDSAMYFCASSRTGGEQYFGPGTRLTVT.

The chain uses TRBV7-2 and TRBJ1-1; possible D gene TRBD1, 6 bases. V dropped 1 base and J dropped 5 bases, with 11 bases sitting between them. Per the germline V gene, CDR1 is SGHTA and CDR2 is FQGNSA. The CDR3 spans 14 residues. The CDR3: CASSLVIGGTEAFF. Written as DNA, the CDR3 is TGTGCCAGCAGCTTAGTGATAGGGGGAACTGAAGCTTTCTTT.

The genes are TRBV6-5 and TRBJ1-3; 8 nucleotides align to TRBD1. Unmatched junction bases numbered 3, after V lost 4 bases and J lost 4 bases. The CDR3 is made up of 14 amino acids. Germline lookup yields CDR1 MNHEY and CDR2 SVGAGI. The CDR3 bases are TGTGCCAGCAGTTTCGGACAGGGAGGAAACACCATATATTTT. This gives the protein CASSFGQGGNTIYF.

This chain links TRBV18 with TRBJ1-3, with a weak D call TRBD1 (5 bases). The CDR3 sequence is 14 residues long. Per germline, CDR1 KGHSH and CDR2 LQKENI. V shed 3 bases and J shed 3 bases, with 9 bases lying between them. CDR3 residues: CASSPGDFGNTIYF. The DNA of the CDR3 is TGTGCCAGCTCACCCGGGGACTTTGGAAACACCATATATTTT.